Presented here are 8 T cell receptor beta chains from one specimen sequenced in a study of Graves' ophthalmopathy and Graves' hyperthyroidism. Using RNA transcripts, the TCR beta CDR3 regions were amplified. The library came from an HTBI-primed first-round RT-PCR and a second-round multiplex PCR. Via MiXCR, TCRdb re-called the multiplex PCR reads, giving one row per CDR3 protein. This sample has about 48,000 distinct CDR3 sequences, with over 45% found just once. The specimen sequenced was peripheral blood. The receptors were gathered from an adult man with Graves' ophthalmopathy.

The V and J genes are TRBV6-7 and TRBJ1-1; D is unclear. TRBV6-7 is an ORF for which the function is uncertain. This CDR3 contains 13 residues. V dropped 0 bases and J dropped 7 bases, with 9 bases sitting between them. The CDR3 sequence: CASSYSGPGEAFF. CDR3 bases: TGTGCCAGCAGTTACTCGGGTCCGGGTGAAGCTTTCTTT.

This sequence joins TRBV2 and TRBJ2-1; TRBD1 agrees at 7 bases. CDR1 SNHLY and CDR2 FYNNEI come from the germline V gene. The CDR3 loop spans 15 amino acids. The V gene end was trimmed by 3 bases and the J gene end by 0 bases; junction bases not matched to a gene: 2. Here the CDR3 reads CASSEDRSSYNEQFF. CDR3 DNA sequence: TGTGCCAGCAGTGAGGACAGGAGCTCCTACAATGAGCAGTTCTTC.

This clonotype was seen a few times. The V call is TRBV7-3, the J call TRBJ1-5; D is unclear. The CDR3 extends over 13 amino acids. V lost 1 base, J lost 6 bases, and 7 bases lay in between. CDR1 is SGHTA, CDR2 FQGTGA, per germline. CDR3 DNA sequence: TGTGCCAGCAGCTTAAGCGTCGGTCAGCCCCAGCATTTT. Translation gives CASSLSVGQPQHF.

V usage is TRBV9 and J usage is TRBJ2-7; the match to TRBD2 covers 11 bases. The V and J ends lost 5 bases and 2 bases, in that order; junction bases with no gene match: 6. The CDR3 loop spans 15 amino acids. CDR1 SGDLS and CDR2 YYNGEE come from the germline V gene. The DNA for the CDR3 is TGTGCCAGCAGTCCGACTAGCGGGACTACCTACGAGCAGTACTTC. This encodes CASSPTSGTTYEQYF.

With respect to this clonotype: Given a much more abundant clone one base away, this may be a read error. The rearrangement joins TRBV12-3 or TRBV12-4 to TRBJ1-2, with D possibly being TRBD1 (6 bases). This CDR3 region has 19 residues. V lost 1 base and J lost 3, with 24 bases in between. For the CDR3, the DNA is TGTGCCAGCAGTTTAGGATTGAGGGGCTCCTCAGGGGCATACTATGGCTACACCTTC. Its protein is CASSLGLRGSSGAYYGYTF.

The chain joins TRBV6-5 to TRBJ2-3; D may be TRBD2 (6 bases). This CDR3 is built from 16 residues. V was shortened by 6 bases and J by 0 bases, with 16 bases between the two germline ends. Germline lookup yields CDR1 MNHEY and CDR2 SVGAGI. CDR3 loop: CASSYRLARSTDTQYF. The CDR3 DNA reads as TGTGCCAGCAGCTACCGCCTAGCGAGAAGCACAGATACGCAGTATTTT.

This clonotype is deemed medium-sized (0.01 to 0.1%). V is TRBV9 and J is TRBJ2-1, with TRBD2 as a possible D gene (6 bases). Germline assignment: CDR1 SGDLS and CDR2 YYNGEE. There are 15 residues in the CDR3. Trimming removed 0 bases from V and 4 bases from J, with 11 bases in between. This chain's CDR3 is CASSVAGEGYNEQFF. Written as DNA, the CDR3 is TGTGCCAGCAGCGTAGCGGGAGAAGGGTACAATGAGCAGTTCTTC.

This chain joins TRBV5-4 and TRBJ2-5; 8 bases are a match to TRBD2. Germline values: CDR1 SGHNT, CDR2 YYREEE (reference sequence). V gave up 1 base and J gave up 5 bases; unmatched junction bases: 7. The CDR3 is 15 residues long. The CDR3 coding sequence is TGTGCCAGCAGCTTGCGCGGGACTAGAAGCGAGACCCAGTACTTC. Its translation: CASSLRGTRSETQYF. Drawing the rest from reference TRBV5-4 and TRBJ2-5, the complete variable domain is ETGVTQSPTHLIKTRGQQVTLRCSSQSGHNTVSWYQQALGQGPQFIFQYYREEENGRGNFPPRFSGLQFPNYSSELNVNALELDDSALYLCASSLRGTRSETQYFGPGTRLLVL.